This record concerns one T cell receptor (beta chain) sequence. Antigen: not known. The data stem from a study of vaccination and CD4 T cells after COVID-19. Study-level information: The convalescents were made up of six males and four females, two of whom were Hispanic.

Treatment of the sample: approximately nine-day PBMC culture with coronavirus spike peptide pools or control peptides (ViraFEST assay). Germline lookup yields CDR1 GTSNPN and CDR2 SVGIG (reference sequence). The length of the CDR3 is 17 residues. Trimming at V came to 5 bases and at J to 3 bases, leaving 17 bases not matched to a gene. Cultured CD4+ T-cell DNA underwent Oncomine TCR Beta short-read sequencing. TCRdb redid the calling of the PCR reads with MiXCR, one entry per CDR3 protein. The sample consists of 15,000 to 20,000 distinct CDR3 sequences, about 75% of them appearing once. The chain carries TRBV30 and TRBJ2-7, with TRBD1 matching over 9 bases. The sequencing input was CD4+ T cells from blood, cultured in vitro. This receptor was obtained from a human donor who had recovered from COVID-19. The CDR3 sequence is CAWGNPRGGDRVYEQYF. CDR3 nucleotides: TGTGCCTGGGGAAACCCCCGCGGCGGGGACAGGGTCTACGAGCAGTACTTC. Filled out from reference TRBV30 and TRBJ2-7, the complete variable domain reads SQTIHQWPATLVQPVGSPLSLECTVEGTSNPNLYWYRQAAGRGLQLLFYSVGIGQISSEVPQNLSASRPQDRQFILSSKKLLLSDSGFYLCAWGNPRGGDRVYEQYFGPGTRLTVT.